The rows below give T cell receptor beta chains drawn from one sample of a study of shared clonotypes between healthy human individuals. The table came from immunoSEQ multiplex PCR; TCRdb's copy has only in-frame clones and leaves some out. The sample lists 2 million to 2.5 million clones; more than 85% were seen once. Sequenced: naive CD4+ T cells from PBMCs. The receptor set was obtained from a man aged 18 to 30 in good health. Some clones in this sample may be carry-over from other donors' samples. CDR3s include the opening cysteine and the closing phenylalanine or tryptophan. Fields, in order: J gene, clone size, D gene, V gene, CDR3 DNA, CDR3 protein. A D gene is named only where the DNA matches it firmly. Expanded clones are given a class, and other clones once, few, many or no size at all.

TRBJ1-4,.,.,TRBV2,TGTGCCAGCAGTAAATACGAGGGAGTGGTAGAAAAACTGTTTTTT,CASSKYEGVVEKLFF
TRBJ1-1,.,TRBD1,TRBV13,TGTGCCAGCAGCCAGGACAGGGGGCTTCTCCAACCTATGAACACTGAAGCTTTCTTT,CASSQDRGLLQPMNTEAFF
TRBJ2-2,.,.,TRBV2,TGTGCCACCACCTGGGGGGCCCAGACCGGGGAGCTGTTTTTT,CATTWGAQTGELFF
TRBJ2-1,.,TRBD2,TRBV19,TGTGCCAGTAACATGCTAGCGGGAGGAGATGAGCAGTTCTTC,CASNMLAGGDEQFF
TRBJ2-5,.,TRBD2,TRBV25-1,TGTGCCAGCAGTAGACTAGCGGGGGTCCAAGAGACCCAGTACTTC,CASSRLAGVQETQYF
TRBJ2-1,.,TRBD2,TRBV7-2,TGTGCCAGCAGCTTAATATCGCGGGAGTATCATGAGCAGTTCTTC,CASSLISREYHEQFF
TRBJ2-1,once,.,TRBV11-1,TGTGCCAGCAGCTTACGGGTACTAGGAGGGCCTAGTAATGAGCAGTTCTTC,CASSLRVLGGPSNEQFF
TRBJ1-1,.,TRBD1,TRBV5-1,TGCGCCAGCAGCCTCCAGGGGGGAGGGAACACTGAAGCTTTCTTT,CASSLQGGGNTEAFF
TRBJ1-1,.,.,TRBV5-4,TGTGCCAGCAGCTTGGCCGGGACGGGACTGAACACTGAAGCTTTCTTT,CASSLAGTGLNTEAFF
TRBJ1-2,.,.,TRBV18,TGTGCCAGCTCACCAGTTGGGTCCCCAGGACAACACTATGGCTACACCTTC,CASSPVGSPGQHYGYTF
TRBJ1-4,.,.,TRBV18,TGTGCCAGCTCACCAGGGATTTCCGGGAATGAAAAACTGTTTTTT,CASSPGISGNEKLFF
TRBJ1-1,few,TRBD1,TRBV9,TGTGCCAGCAGCCGCGAGGGGGCCAAGAACACTGAAGCTTTCTTT,CASSREGAKNTEAFF
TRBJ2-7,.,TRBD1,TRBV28,TGTGCCAGTAACGGACAGGCCACCTACGAGCAGTACTTC,CASNGQATYEQYF
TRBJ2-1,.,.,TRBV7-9,TGTGCCAGCAGCAATAACAGGGTCTTTTATAATGAGCAGTTCTTC,CASSNNRVFYNEQFF
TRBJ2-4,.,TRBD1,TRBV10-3,TGTGCCATCAGACAGGACAGGGTGGGGGACATTCAGTACTTC,CAIRQDRVGDIQYF
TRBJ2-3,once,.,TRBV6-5,TGTGCCAGCAGTTTCGGGGGGCTCACAGATACGCAGTATTTT,CASSFGGLTDTQYF
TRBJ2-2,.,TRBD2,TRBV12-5,TGTGCTAGTGGTTTGGTACGGGCTAGCGGGAGGTCGGTCACCGGGGAGCTGTTTTTT,CASGLVRASGRSVTGELFF
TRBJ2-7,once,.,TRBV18,TGTGCCACTATCCCAAGCAGGGATGGCGAGCAGTACTTC,CATIPSRDGEQYF
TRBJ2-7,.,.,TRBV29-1,TGCAGCGTTGACGGGGGTTTGGACGAGCAGTACTTC,CSVDGGLDEQYF
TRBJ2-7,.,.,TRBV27,TGTGCCAGCACTAAAAGGGGGACGGGACATAAAGCTTACGAGCAGTACTTC,CASTKRGTGHKAYEQYF
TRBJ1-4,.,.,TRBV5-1,TGCGCCAGCAGCCAGGGGCCGGCGGGCGAAAAACTGTTTTTT,CASSQGPAGEKLFF
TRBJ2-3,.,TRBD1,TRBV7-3,TGTGCCAGCAGCTCAGGGGGCTCGGCAGATACGCAGTATTTT,CASSSGGSADTQYF
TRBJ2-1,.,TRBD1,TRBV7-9,TGTGCCAGCAGCTTAGGCCCCCGGAGGGACAGGGGAAACAATGAGCAGTTCTTC,CASSLGPRRDRGNNEQFF
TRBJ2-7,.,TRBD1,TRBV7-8,TGTGCCAGCAGCTTGAGAGTTCCGGGACAGGGGTATAACGAGCAGTACTTC,CASSLRVPGQGYNEQYF
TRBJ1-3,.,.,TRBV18,TGTGCCAGCTCACCGGTAACAGTCCGTTCTGGAAACACCATATATTTT,CASSPVTVRSGNTIYF
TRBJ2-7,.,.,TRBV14,TGTGCCAGCAGCCAACCCGGGACTCCGGCGGGAAAGCAGTACTTC,CASSQPGTPAGKQYF
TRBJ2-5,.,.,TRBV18,TGTGCCAGCTCACCGGAACAGCGGGAGACCCAGTACTTC,CASSPEQRETQYF
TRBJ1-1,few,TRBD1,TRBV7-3,TGTGCCAGCAGCTTAACACCAGGGGGGAACACTGAAGCTTTCTTT,CASSLTPGGNTEAFF
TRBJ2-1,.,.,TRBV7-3,TGTGCCAGCAGCCCCAGGAGATCCACCCGCGATGAGCAGTTCTTC,CASSPRRSTRDEQFF
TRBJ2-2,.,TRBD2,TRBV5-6,TGTGCCAGCAGCCCGGGACTAGCGGGAGTTTACACCGGGGAGCTGTTTTTT,CASSPGLAGVYTGELFF
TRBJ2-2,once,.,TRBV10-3,TGTGCCACTCAGCATAGGGCGAACACCGGGGAGCTGTTTTTT,CATQHRANTGELFF
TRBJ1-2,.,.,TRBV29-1,TGCAGCGTTGAACCGGGAGCGCAAAGGGGTGGCTACACCTTC,CSVEPGAQRGGYTF
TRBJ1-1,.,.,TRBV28,TGTGCCAGCAGTATACAGGTTGAAGCTTTCTTT,CASSIQVEAFF
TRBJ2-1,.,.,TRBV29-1,TGCAGCGTTGAAGGTCAAGTCTCCTACAATGAGCAGTTCTTC,CSVEGQVSYNEQFF
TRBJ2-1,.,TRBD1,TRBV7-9,TGTGCCAGCAGCTTTACAGGGGGCGGTGGCTACAATGAGCAGTTCTTC,CASSFTGGGGYNEQFF
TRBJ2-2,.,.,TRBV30,TGTGCCTGGAGACCGACGAACACCGGGGAGCTGTTTTTT,CAWRPTNTGELFF
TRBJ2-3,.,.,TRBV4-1,TGCGCCAGCAGCCAAGATTTGTCAGATACGCAGTATTTT,CASSQDLSDTQYF
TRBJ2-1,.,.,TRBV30,TGTGCCTGGGACGGACCGCTCCCCCCTGAGCAGTTCTTC,CAWDGPLPPEQFF
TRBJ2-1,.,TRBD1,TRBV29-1,TGCAGCATAGGACAGGGGGCCGATGAGCAGTTCTTC,CSIGQGADEQFF
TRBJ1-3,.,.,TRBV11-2,TGTGCCAGCAGCTTAGAAAGGGGCGCAGTTGGAAACACCATATATTTT,CASSLERGAVGNTIYF
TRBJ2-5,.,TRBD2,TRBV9,TGTGCCAGCAGCCCCGGGACTAGCGGCCAAGAGACCCAGTACTTC,CASSPGTSGQETQYF
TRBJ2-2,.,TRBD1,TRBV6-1,TGTGCCAGCAGTCTACGGACAGGGGTGGCCGGGGAGCTGTTTTTT,CASSLRTGVAGELFF
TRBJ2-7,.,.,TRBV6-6,TGTGCCAGCAGCCGAGGACAGACAGCCTACGAGCAGTACTTC,CASSRGQTAYEQYF
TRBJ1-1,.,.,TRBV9,TGTGCCAGCAGCGCCGGCCCCCACACTGAAGCTTTCTTT,CASSAGPHTEAFF
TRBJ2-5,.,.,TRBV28,TGTGCCAGCAGTTCAGACAGACTCCAAGAGACCCAGTACTTC,CASSSDRLQETQYF
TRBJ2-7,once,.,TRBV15,TGTGCCACCAGCAGAGATCTGGCCTACGAGCAGTACTTC,CATSRDLAYEQYF
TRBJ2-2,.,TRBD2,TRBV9,TGTGCCAGCAGCGTAGTAGGGACTACGAACACCGGGGAGCTGTTTTTT,CASSVVGTTNTGELFF
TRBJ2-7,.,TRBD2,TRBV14,TGTGCCAGCAGCCCCAGGTTGCGGGAGGACGCCTACGAGCAGTACTTC,CASSPRLREDAYEQYF
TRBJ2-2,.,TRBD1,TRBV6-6,TGTGCCAGCAGTTACGGGACAGGGGGCACCGGGGAGCTGTTTTTT,CASSYGTGGTGELFF
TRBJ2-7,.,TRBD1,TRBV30,TGTGCCTGGAGAAATGGGCAGGGGGTCAAGCAGTACTTC,CAWRNGQGVKQYF
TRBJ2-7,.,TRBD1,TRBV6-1,TGTGCCAGCAGGAATACCGGGACAGGGGGCGCGGAGCAGTACTTC,CASRNTGTGGAEQYF
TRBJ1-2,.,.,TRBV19,TGTGCCAGTAGTAGGGGACAACCGTATGGCTACACCTTC,CASSRGQPYGYTF
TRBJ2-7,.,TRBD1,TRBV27,TGTGCCAGCAGTTTAAAGGGGGCATTCACACCCTACGAGCAGTACTTC,CASSLKGAFTPYEQYF